A single sample gave rise to the 26 T cell receptor beta chains below, sequenced in a study of T-cell memory formation after mild COVID-19. From the 5' RACE reads, TCRdb called clonotypes with MiXCR, one entry per CDR3 protein. Found here are some 300,000 distinct CDR3 sequences, 20% to 25% of them singletons; the top ten hold roughly a fifth. Sequenced material: PBMCs or a T cell subset sorted from them (not recorded which). These receptors were taken from a young man who had mild COVID-19 (a few samples of this study predate the infection). Cell type and time point are not known.

This clonotype turned up a few times. The J gene is TRBJ2-5, the V gene TRBV12-3 or TRBV12-4; TRBD2 is a possible D gene (6 bases). V was cut by 0 bases and J by 4 bases, with 18 bases left in between. The CDR3 consists of 17 residues. The CDR3 here is CASSLAGRGPRGETQYF. The CDR3 DNA reads TGTGCCAGCAGTTTAGCGGGACGCGGGCCGCGGGGAGAGACCCAGTACTTC.

This chain links TRBV5-1 with TRBJ2-7; TRBD2 aligns across 10 bases. The CDR3 has 15 residues. J was trimmed by 2 bases and V by 2 bases; bases with no gene match: 4. Germline V gene sequence: CDR1 SGHRS, CDR2 YFSETQ. This chain's CDR3 is CASSFLSGGPYEQYV. CDR3 in DNA: TGCGCCAGCAGCTTTCTTAGCGGGGGGCCCTACGAGCAGTACGTC.

In DNA, the CDR3 is TGTGCCAGCAGCCAAGCACCGGCTAGCGGGGACACAGATACGCAGTATTTT. The encoded protein is CASSQAPASGDTDTQYF. The chain employs TRBV4-2 and TRBJ2-3; TRBD2 matches at 9 bases. Germline lookup yields CDR1 LGHNA and CDR2 YNFKEQ. The junction had 7 bases not matched to a gene; V was cut back by 1 base and J by 2 bases. The CDR3 consists of 17 residues.

This clonotype was detected only a few times. This chain connects TRBV5-1 to TRBJ1-1, with D possibly matching TRBD1 (6 bases). There are 15 residues in the CDR3. V was trimmed by 0 bases and J by 1 base, leaving 10 bases between them. Germline CDR1 reads SGHRS; CDR2 reads YFSETQ. The CDR3 bases are TGCGCCAGCAGCTTGGGACCAGGGGAGAACACTGAAGCTTTCTTT. This sequence encodes CASSLGPGENTEAFF.

This sequence joins TRBV6-5 and TRBJ2-3; D perhaps matches TRBD1 (6 bases). This CDR3 comprises 15 residues. Per germline, CDR1 MNHEY and CDR2 SVGAGI. The germline V and J ends were trimmed by 6 bases and 2 bases, with 15 bases remaining between them. The CDR3 spells CASSFQGSNTDTQYF. The CDR3 bases are TGTGCCAGCAGCTTCCAGGGGTCAAACACAGATACGCAGTATTTT.

This clonotype turned up a few times. The chain joins TRBV7-2 to TRBJ1-5; no clear D gene. This CDR3 is built from 15 residues. V was clipped by 1 base and J by 5 bases, with 12 bases between them. Germline CDR1 and CDR2: SGHTA and FQGNSA. CDR3 region: CASSLEVGEYQPQHF. The CDR3 DNA sequence: TGTGCCAGCAGCTTAGAAGTAGGCGAGTATCAGCCCCAGCATTTT.

This clonotype appeared once. The chain uses TRBV5-1 and TRBJ1-4, with TRBD1 matching 8 bases. The CDR3 spans 16 residues. The germline CDR1 and CDR2 sequences are SGHRS and YFSETQ. Trimming at V came to 5 bases and at J to 1 base, leaving 7 bases not matched to a gene. Written as DNA, the CDR3 is TGCGCCAGCAGACATTCAGGGGGCAGAACTAATGAAAAACTGTTTTTT. This encodes CASRHSGGRTNEKLFF.

In its sample, this clonotype was seen a few times. This rearrangement joins TRBV7-2 to TRBJ1-5; D may be TRBD1 (5 bases). The CDR3 sequence is 14 residues long. Trimming took off 5 bases at V and 4 bases at J, with 12 bases between the two ends. Per the germline V gene, CDR1 is SGHTA and CDR2 is FQGNSA. CDR3 residues: CASSRQQINQPQHF. DNA of the CDR3: TGTGCCAGCAGCCGACAGCAAATTAATCAGCCCCAGCATTTT.

This sequence joins TRBV4-1 and TRBJ2-2, with TRBD2 identical over 9 bases. This CDR3 has 18 residues. Trimming took 2 bases from V and 0 from J; bases not matched to a gene: 7. Looked up from germline, CDR1 is MGHRA and CDR2 is YSYEKL. The CDR3 protein is CASSQSLAGQSNTGELFF. CDR3 DNA sequence: TGCGCCAGCAGCCAAAGCCTAGCGGGGCAATCGAACACCGGGGAGCTGTTTTTT.

For the CDR3, the DNA is TGTGCCAGCAGCTTGGCCCACAGGCTTGAAGCTTTCTTT. As protein: CASSLAHRLEAFF. The V call is TRBV5-6, the J call TRBJ1-1; D may be TRBD1 (5 bases). CDR3 length: 13 amino acids. Trimming removed 0 bases from V and 7 bases from J, with 10 bases in between. Germline V gives CDR1 SGHDT, CDR2 YYEEEE.

This clonotype was recorded a few times. The chain links TRBV4-1 to TRBJ2-2; D gene ambiguous. The germline V gene encodes CDR1 MGHRA and CDR2 YSYEKL. V was cut by 0 bases and J by 7 bases, with 9 bases left in between. This CDR3 is 14 amino acids long. CDR3 sequence (DNA): TGCGCCAGCAGCCAAGATTTGAGGAGCGGGGAGCTGTTTTTT. Amino acid sequence: CASSQDLRSGELFF.

This clonotype was seen at least ten times. The DNA of the CDR3 is TGCAGTGCTGCTGGGCCCGGAAACACCATATATTTT. This codes for CSAAGPGNTIYF. The rearrangement links TRBV20-1 to TRBJ1-3; D is uncertain. Trimming cost V 5 bases and J 4 bases, with 9 bases left between them. CDR3 length: 12 residues. CDR1 and CDR2 from the germline V gene are DFQATT and SNEGSKA (reference sequence).

This clonotype was found a few times. The rearrangement links TRBV4-1 to TRBJ1-5; unclear D gene. CDR3 length equals 13 residues. Germline lookup yields CDR1 MGHRA and CDR2 YSYEKL. V lost 4 bases to trimming and J lost 3 bases, with 7 bases between them. The CDR3 DNA is TGCGCCAGCAGCCCCCTGTCCAATCAGCCCCAGCATTTT. Its translation: CASSPLSNQPQHF.

This clonotype was recorded a few times. The junction shows a germline mismatch at one end, possibly a read error. The CDR3 region is CASILESGYTGYTF. CDR3 nucleotide sequence: TGTGCCAGCATCTTAGAATCGGGGTATACTGGCTACACCTTC. The chain recombines TRBV7-2 with TRBJ1-2; D gene uncertain. The CDR3 is made up of 14 amino acids. CDR1 and CDR2 (germline): SGHTA, FQGNSA. Drawing the rest from reference TRBV7-2 and TRBJ1-2, the complete variable domain is GAGVSQSPSNKVTEKGKDVELRCDPISGHTALYWYRQSLGQGLEFLIYFQGNSAPDKSGLPSDRFSAERTGGSVSTLTIQRTQQEDSAVYLCASILESGYTGYTFGSGTRLTVV.

The V call is TRBV27, the J call TRBJ2-4; the D is unclear. Trimming took off 3 bases at V and 8 bases at J, with 5 bases between the two ends. The CDR3 sequence is 11 residues long. Germline lookup yields CDR1 MNHEY and CDR2 SMNVEV (reference sequence). The CDR3 nucleotides read TGTGCCAGCAGTTTGGGTGACATTCAGTACTTC. This encodes CASSLGDIQYF.

The rearrangement joins TRBV20-1 to TRBJ2-5, with 11 bases matching TRBD2. The CDR3 is 13 amino acids. J gave up 10 bases and V 6 bases, and 10 bases lay outside the gene matches. CDR1 is DFQATT and CDR2 is SNEGSKA in the germline V gene (reference sequence). CDR3 amino acids: CSAIPGLAAIQYF. CDR3 sequence (DNA): TGCAGTGCCATTCCGGGACTAGCGGCGATCCAGTACTTC.

This clonotype was picked up a small number of times. This sequence joins TRBV7-2 and TRBJ2-3, with 14 bases that match TRBD2. The CDR3 contains 18 residues. Germline CDR1 SGHTA, CDR2 FQGNSA. V trimming: 5 bases; J trimming: 1 base; junction bases outside the gene matches: 8. CDR3 coding DNA: TGTGCCAGCAGCATCGGGACTAGCGGGGGAGTCCGCACAGATACGCAGTATTTT. This gives the protein CASSIGTSGGVRTDTQYF. Based on the CDR3 plus reference TRBV7-2 and TRBJ2-3, the full variable domain is GAGVSQSPSNKVTEKGKDVELRCDPISGHTALYWYRQSLGQGLEFLIYFQGNSAPDKSGLPSDRFSAERTGGSVSTLTIQRTQQEDSAVYLCASSIGTSGGVRTDTQYFGPGTRLTVL.

A few counts support this clonotype. The chain has TRBV4-1 and TRBJ2-7; TRBD1 might be the D (7 bases). CDR1 and CDR2 from the germline V gene are MGHRA and YSYEKL. Between the trimmed V and J ends, which lost 5 bases and 4 bases, there was a span of 15 bases. The CDR3 has 14 residues. The DNA for the CDR3 is TGCGCCAGCAGCTCCCAGACAGGGAGGTACGAGCAGTACTTC. This codes for CASSSQTGRYEQYF.

This clonotype was seen more than once but under ten times. J is TRBJ1-1 and V is TRBV6-5; D ambiguous. This CDR3 has 15 amino acids. Germline V gene data show CDR1 as MNHEY and CDR2 as SVGAGI. The V end lost 0 bases, the J end lost 0 bases, and 8 bases lay between the germline ends. This chain's CDR3 is CASSYSTLLNTEAFF. CDR3 sequence (DNA): TGTGCCAGCAGTTACTCGACACTTCTGAACACTGAAGCTTTCTTT.

The genes are TRBV10-3 and TRBJ1-2, with D perhaps matching TRBD1 (6 bases). The CDR3 has 14 amino acids. Trimming shortened V by 0 bases and J by 7 bases, and 12 bases separated the two germline ends. The germline V gene encodes CDR1 ENHRY and CDR2 SYGVKD. In DNA, the CDR3 is TGTGCCATCAGTGAGTCACAGGGAAGTACTGGCTACACCTTC. This codes for CAISESQGSTGYTF.

The gene calls are TRBV6-5 and TRBJ1-2, with 8 positions matching TRBD1. This CDR3 has 15 amino acids. Germline CDR1 reads MNHEY; CDR2 reads SVGAGI. V lost 2 bases and J lost 4; bases outside the gene matches: 6. The DNA of the CDR3 is TGTGCCAGCAGTTACGCTGGCAGGGGGCTCTATGGCTACACCTTC. Amino acid sequence: CASSYAGRGLYGYTF.

This clonotype was seen a few times. This rearrangement joins TRBV5-1 to TRBJ2-5; D might be TRBD1 or TRBD2, each matching 5 bases. Trimming removed 2 bases at V and 3 bases at J, with 11 bases between. This CDR3 has 14 amino acids. The V gene's germline CDR1 is SGHRS and CDR2 YFSETQ. CDR3 DNA sequence: TGCGCCAGCAGCTTCGCCGGGGCGGAAGAGACCCAGTACTTC. Translation: CASSFAGAEETQYF.

At least ten counts were recorded for this clonotype. This chain joins TRBV7-3 and TRBJ2-1; tentatively, D is TRBD1 (5 bases). Germline CDR1 reads SGHTA; CDR2 reads FQGTGA. The CDR3 totals 15 residues. The V gene lost 4 bases and the J gene lost 6 bases, with 16 bases spanning the gap. The CDR3 here is CASSSRQGRINEQFF. The CDR3 coding sequence is TGTGCCAGCAGCTCCCGGCAGGGCAGAATCAATGAGCAGTTCTTC.

The chain employs TRBV6-1 and TRBJ2-7; D is possibly TRBD2 (6 bases). V lost 0 bases, J lost 4 bases, and 13 bases lay in between. Germline-derived CDR1 and CDR2 are MNHNS and SASEGT. The CDR3 totals 15 residues. DNA of the CDR3: TGTGCCAGCAGTGAAGCGCTACTAGCTGCGTACGAGCAGTACTTC. As protein: CASSEALLAAYEQYF.

This CDR3 reads CASSYPSGGTDTQYF. The CDR3, as DNA: TGTGCCAGCTCATATCCTAGCGGGGGCACAGATACGCAGTATTTT. The V gene is TRBV18, the J gene TRBJ2-3; 9 bases are shared with TRBD2. This CDR3 spans 15 amino acids. V lost 5 bases, J lost 1 base, and 4 bases stayed unmatched. Germline V gives CDR1 KGHSH, CDR2 LQKENI.

The DNA of the CDR3 is TGCAGTGCTAGGAGACAGGGGCTGCTCTACGAGCAGTACTTC. Residues: CSARRQGLLYEQYF. This chain links TRBV20-1 with TRBJ2-7, with 8 bases aligning to TRBD1. CDR3 size: 14 residues. Germline CDR1 is DFQATT and CDR2 is SNEGSKA (reference sequence). The J segment lost 3 bases and the V segment lost 3 bases, leaving 7 bases of the junction unmatched.